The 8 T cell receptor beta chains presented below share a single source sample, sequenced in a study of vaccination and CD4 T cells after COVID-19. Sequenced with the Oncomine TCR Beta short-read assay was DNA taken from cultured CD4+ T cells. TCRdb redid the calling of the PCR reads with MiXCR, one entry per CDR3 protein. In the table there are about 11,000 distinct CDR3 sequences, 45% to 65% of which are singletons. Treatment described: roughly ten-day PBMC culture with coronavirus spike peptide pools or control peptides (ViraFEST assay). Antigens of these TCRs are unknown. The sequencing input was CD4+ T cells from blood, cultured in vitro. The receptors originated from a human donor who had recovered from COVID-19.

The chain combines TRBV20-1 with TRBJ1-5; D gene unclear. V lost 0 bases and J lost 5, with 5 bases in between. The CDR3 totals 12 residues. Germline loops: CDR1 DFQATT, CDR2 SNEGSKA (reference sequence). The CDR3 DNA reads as TGCAGTGCTAGAGAATTTCATCAGCCCCAGCATTTT. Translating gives CSAREFHQPQHF.

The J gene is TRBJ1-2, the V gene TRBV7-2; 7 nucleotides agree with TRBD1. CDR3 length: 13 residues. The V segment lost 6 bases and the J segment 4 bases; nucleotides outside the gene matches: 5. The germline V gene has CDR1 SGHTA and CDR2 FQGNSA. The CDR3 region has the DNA TGTGCCAGCAGTCCGGACAGGAGCTATGGCTACACCTTC. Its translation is CASSPDRSYGYTF. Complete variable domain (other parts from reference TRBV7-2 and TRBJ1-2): GAGVSQSPSNKVTEKGKDVELRCDPISGHTALYWYRQSLGQGLEFLIYFQGNSAPDKSGLPSDRFSAERTGGSVSTLTIQRTQQEDSAVYLCASSPDRSYGYTFGSGTRLTVV.

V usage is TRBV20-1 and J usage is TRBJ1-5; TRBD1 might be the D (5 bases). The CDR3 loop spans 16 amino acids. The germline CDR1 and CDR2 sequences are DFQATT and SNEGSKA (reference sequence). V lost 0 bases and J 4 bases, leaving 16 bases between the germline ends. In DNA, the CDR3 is TGCAGTGCTAGAGATCTGGCAGGGAATTTGAATCAGCCCCAGCATTTT. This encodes CSARDLAGNLNQPQHF.

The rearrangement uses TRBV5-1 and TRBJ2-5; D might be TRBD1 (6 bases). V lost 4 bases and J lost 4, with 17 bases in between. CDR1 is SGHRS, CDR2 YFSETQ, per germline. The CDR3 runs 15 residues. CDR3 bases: TGCGCCAGCAGCCTATTACACAGGGACCCAGAGACCCAGTACTTC. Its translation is CASSLLHRDPETQYF.

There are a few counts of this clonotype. CDR3 amino acids: CASSVRAGQPQHF. In DNA form, the CDR3 reads TGTGCCAGCAGTGTCAGGGCGGGTCAGCCCCAGCATTTT. The J gene is TRBJ1-5, the V gene TRBV2, with D maybe TRBD1 (5 bases). Germline CDR1 and CDR2: SNHLY and FYNNEI. The germline V and J ends were trimmed by 4 bases and 6 bases, with 10 bases remaining between them. There are 13 residues in the CDR3.

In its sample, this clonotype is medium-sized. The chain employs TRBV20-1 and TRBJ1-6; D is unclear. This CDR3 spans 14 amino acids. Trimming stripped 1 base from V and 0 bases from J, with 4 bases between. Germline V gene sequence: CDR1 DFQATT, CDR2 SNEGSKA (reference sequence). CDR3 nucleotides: TGCAGTGCTAGAGTCGGCTCCTATAATTCACCCCTCCACTTT. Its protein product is CSARVGSYNSPLHF.

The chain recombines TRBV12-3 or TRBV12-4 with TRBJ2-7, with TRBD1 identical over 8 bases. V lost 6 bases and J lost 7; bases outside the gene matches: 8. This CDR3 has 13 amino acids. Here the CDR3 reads CASRPGGRGEQYF. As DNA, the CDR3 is TGTGCCAGCAGACCAGGGGGCCGAGGGGAGCAGTACTTC.

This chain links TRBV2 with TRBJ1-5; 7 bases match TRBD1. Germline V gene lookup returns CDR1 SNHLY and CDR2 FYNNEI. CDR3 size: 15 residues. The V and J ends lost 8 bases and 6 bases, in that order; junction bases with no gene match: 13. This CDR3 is CASSFRTGISQPQHF. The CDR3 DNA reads TGTGCCAGCTCGTTCCGGACAGGTATTAGTCAGCCCCAGCATTTT.